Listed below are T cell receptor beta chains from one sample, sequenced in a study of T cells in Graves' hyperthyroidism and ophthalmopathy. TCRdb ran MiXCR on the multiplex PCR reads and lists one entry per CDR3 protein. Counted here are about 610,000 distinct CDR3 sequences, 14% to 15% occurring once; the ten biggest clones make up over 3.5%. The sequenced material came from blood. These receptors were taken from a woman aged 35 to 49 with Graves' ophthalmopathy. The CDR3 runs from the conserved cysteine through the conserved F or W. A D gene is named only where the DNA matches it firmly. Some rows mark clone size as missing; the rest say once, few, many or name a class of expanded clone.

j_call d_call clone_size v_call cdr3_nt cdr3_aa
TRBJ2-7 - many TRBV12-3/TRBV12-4 TGTGCCAGCAGTTTTGCAGGGGAGGTCTACGAGCAGTACTTC CASSFAGEVYEQYF
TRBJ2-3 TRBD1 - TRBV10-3 TGTGCCATCAGTGAGTCCCGGGACAGGGGGTCAGATACGCAGTATTTT CAISESRDRGSDTQYF
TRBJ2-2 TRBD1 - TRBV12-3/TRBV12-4 TGTGCCACTAACGGAAAACAGGGGACCAGGCAGCTGTTTTTT CATNGKQGTRQLFF
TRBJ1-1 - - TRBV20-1 TGCAGTGCTAGACGATCCCCGGGGGGCACTGAAGCTTTCTTT CSARRSPGGTEAFF
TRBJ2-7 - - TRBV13 TGTGCCAGCAGCCCCACAGGGGGTGGTACCATCAGCGGGAACCCCTACGAGCAGTACTTC CASSPTGGGTISGNPYEQYF
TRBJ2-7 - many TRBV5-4 TGTGCCAGCAGCATCGACACGCTCCTTCCCTACGAGCAGTACTTC CASSIDTLLPYEQYF
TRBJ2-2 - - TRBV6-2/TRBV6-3 TGTGCCATCAGTAAAACAGGTCCGGGGGAGCTGTTTTTT CAISKTGPGELFF
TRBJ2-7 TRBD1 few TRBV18 TGTGCCAGCTCCCCTGACAGGGCCGAGCAGTACTTC CASSPDRAEQYF
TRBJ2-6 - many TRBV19 TGTGCCAGTAGTATTGCCTCTGGGGCCAACGTCCTGACTTTC CASSIASGANVLTF
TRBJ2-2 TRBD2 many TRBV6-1 TGTGCCAGCCGCGCTCTAGCGGGAGATGACGGGGAGCTGTTTTTT CASRALAGDDGELFF
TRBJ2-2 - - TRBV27 TGTGCCAGCAGTCCCGGGGTGGGGATAAACACCGGGGAGCTGTTTTTT CASSPGVGINTGELFF
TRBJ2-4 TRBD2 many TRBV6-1 TGTGCCAGCGCTACAGGGACTAGTCTGCTTAACATTCAGTACTTC CASATGTSLLNIQYF
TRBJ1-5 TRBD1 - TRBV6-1 TGTGCCAGCGTCCGCCAGACCGGGACAGGTGTCCAGCCCCAGCATTTT CASVRQTGTGVQPQHF
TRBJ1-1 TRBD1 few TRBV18 TGTGCCAGCTCACCCGGGACAGGGGTCGTTGAAGCTTTCTTT CASSPGTGVVEAFF
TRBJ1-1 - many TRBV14 TGTGCCAGCAGCCCCCGTCGGGGGGTACCCACTGAAGCTTTCTTT CASSPRRGVPTEAFF
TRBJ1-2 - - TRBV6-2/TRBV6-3 TGTGCCAGCAGGGGGACACTAGCTTCTAACTATGGCTACACCTTC CASRGTLASNYGYTF
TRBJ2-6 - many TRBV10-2 TGCGCCAGCAGTGAGGGGTCGGGCGTCTCTGGGGCCAACGTCCTGACTTTC CASSEGSGVSGANVLTF
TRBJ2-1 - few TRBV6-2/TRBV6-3 TGTGCCAGCAGTTCTCCCACGGAGGGACCCTACAATGAGCAGTTCTTC CASSSPTEGPYNEQFF
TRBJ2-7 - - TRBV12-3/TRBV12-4 TGTGCCAGCATCCTCCACGGCGCTCCTGCCTACGAGCAGTACTTC CASILHGAPAYEQYF
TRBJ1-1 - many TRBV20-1 TGCAGTGCTAGAGTTGAGGTGGCGGGGACTGAAGCTTTCTTT CSARVEVAGTEAFF
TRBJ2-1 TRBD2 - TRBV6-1 TGTGCCAGCAGTGAAGCCCCCCTAGCGGGCAATGAGCAGTTCTTC CASSEAPLAGNEQFF
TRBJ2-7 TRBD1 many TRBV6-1 TGTGCCAGCAGCCTAGGACAGGGGACCCACTACGAGCAGTACTTC CASSLGQGTHYEQYF
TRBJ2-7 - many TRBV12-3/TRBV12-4 TGTGCCAGCAGTTTTTACGAAAGCTCCTACGAGCAGTACTTC CASSFYESSYEQYF
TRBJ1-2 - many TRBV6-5 TGTGCCAGCAGTTACGGGGGGCGTAACTATGGCTACACCTTC CASSYGGRNYGYTF
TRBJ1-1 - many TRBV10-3 TGTGCCATTCGGGCCTCCGGGGACACTGAAGCTTTCTTT CAIRASGDTEAFF
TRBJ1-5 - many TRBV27 TGTGCCAGCAGTTTACATACCAGCAATCAGCCCCAGCATTTT CASSLHTSNQPQHF
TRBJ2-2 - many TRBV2 TGTGCCAGCAGTGAAACCGGCAGGAACACCGGGGAGCTGTTTTTT CASSETGRNTGELFF
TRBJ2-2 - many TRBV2 TGTGCCAGCAGTATACAAGCGGACACCGGGGAGCTGTTTTTT CASSIQADTGELFF
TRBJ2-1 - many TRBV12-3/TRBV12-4 TGTGCCAGCAGCTCCCCTGGGGATGGACACAATGAGCAGTTCTTC CASSSPGDGHNEQFF
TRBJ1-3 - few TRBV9 TGTGCCAGCAGCGTAGATCGGGCCTGGGACTCTGGAAACACCATATATTTT CASSVDRAWDSGNTIYF
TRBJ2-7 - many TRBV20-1 TGCAGTGCTAGGCAGGGGCGCTCCCTCTACGAGCAGTACTTC CSARQGRSLYEQYF
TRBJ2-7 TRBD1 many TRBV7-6 TGTGCCAGCAGCTTAGCGGGACAGGGGCAGTACTTC CASSLAGQGQYF
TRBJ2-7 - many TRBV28 TGTGCCAGTCCGTACGAGCAGTACTTC CASPYEQYF